This passage covers 6 T cell receptor beta chains from one sample sequenced in a study of a mutant IDH1 vaccine in newly diagnosed glioma (dated by TCRdb to about 2021). The method was the immunoSEQ multiplex PCR assay. Imported from immuneACCESS, the table was reduced by TCRdb to in-frame sequences with V and J called. These copies leave out some clones; in studies compared against another copy, an unresolved V gene accounts for under half, and the cause of the remainder is not known. This sample is represented by roughly 43,000 clones; about four fifths of them were singletons. The ten top clones hold 2% to 3% of the sample. The time point label, read with the paper, signifies: week 23, last vaccination. A 20-mer mutant IDH1 peptide at 300 micrograms in Montanide made up each vaccine dose, which was injected subcutaneously together with topical imiquimod. These receptors are not linked to any known antigen.

The specimen comprised PBMCs, sampled from a glioma patient whose treatment included an IDH1 peptide vaccine. The receptors shown here come from a woman in her late teens or twenties with glioma. Some clones in this sample may be carry-over from other donors' samples.

This chain joins TRBV6-1 and TRBJ1-1; 8 bases fit TRBD1. The CDR3 loop spans 19 amino acids. V dropped 4 bases and J dropped 2; count of bases not matched to a gene: 18. Germline V lookup: CDR1 MNHNS, CDR2 SASEGT. The CDR3 is CASSARGHRVYPANTEAFF. For the CDR3, the DNA is TGTGCCAGCAGTGCCAGGGGGCATCGGGTCTACCCCGCAAACACTGAAGCTTTCTTT.

J is TRBJ2-7 and V is TRBV2; tentative D call: TRBD1 (5 bases). Trimming cost V 7 bases and J 3 bases, with 7 bases left between them. Germline lookup yields CDR1 SNHLY and CDR2 FYNNEI. This CDR3 comprises 11 residues. In DNA form, the CDR3 reads TGTGCCAGCAAAGGGGTCTACGAGCAGTACTTC. Translation: CASKGVYEQYF. Full variable domain (outside the CDR3, taken from reference TRBV2 and TRBJ2-7): EPEVTQTPSHQVTQMGQEVILRCVPISNHLYFYWYRQILGQKVEFLVSFYNNEISEKSEIFDDQFSVERPDGSNFTLKIRSTKLEDSAMYFCASKGVYEQYFGPGTRLTVT.

The chain employs TRBV7-9 and TRBJ1-5, with unresolved D. The CDR3 totals 14 residues. V was pared by 4 bases and J by 3 bases, with 10 bases between. The V gene's germline CDR1 is SEHNR and CDR2 FQNEAQ (reference sequence). The CDR3 loop is CASSSAGVNQPQHF. The DNA for the CDR3 is TGTGCCAGCAGCTCGGCGGGCGTCAATCAGCCCCAGCATTTT.

CDR3 in DNA: TGTGCCAGCAGCATAGGGTCCTGGGGCTATGGCTACACCTTC. It translates to CASSIGSWGYGYTF. The gene calls are TRBV7-9 and TRBJ1-2; D gene ambiguous. The germline V gene has CDR1 SEHNR and CDR2 FQNEAQ (reference sequence). This CDR3 region has 14 residues. The V end was cut by 5 bases, the J end by 4 bases, with 14 bases between.

The genes are TRBV30 and TRBJ2-1, with 11 bases identical to TRBD2. J was trimmed by 4 bases and V by 2 bases; bases with no gene match: 1. This CDR3 is built from 14 residues. Germline lookup yields CDR1 GTSNPN and CDR2 SVGIG (reference sequence). CDR3 sequence: CAWSLAGGYNEQFF. In DNA form, the CDR3 reads TGTGCCTGGAGTTTAGCGGGGGGGTACAATGAGCAGTTCTTC.

The V and J genes are TRBV9 and TRBJ2-2; no firm D call. Germline assignment: CDR1 SGDLS and CDR2 YYNGEE. This CDR3 contains 15 residues. Trimming stripped 0 bases from V and 4 bases from J, with 10 bases between. The CDR3 is CASSVAGTTTGELFF. The DNA of the CDR3 is TGTGCCAGCAGCGTAGCCGGAACTACCACCGGGGAGCTGTTTTTT.